The T cell receptor beta chain described here comes from a study of shared clonotypes between healthy human individuals. Repertoires were generated with immunoSEQ multiplex PCR, while TCRdb's copy carries only in-frame clones and drops some. This table holds about 490,000 clones, around 80% found once. CDR3 length: 14 amino acids. CDR1 is SGHAT and CDR2 is FQNNGV in the germline V gene. Trimming at V came to 7 bases and at J to 3 bases, leaving 4 bases not matched to a gene. Source material: PBMCs. The sequence was obtained from a woman in her thirties or forties in good health. Some clones in this sample may be carry-over from other donors' samples. The rearrangement joins TRBV11-2 to TRBJ2-3, with TRBD2 matching over 10 bases. CDR3 DNA sequence: TGTGCCAGCATAAGGACTAGCGGTACAGATACGCAGTATTTT. Its protein product is CASIRTSGTDTQYF.